These T cell receptor beta chains were read from a single sample in a study of human T cells and chemical hapten exposure. TCRdb used MiXCR to reprocess the RACE reads, holding one entry per CDR3 protein. The table has some 170,000 distinct CDR3 sequences, roughly a quarter seen once. Sequences were derived from whole blood, sampled in connection with sensitization to the hapten diphenylcyclopropenone (DPC). Receptors were obtained from a woman between 18 and 29 years old with alopecia areata. Some clones in this sample may be carry-over from other donors' samples. CDR3s include the opening cysteine and the closing phenylalanine or tryptophan. Fields, in order: D gene, clone size, J gene, V gene, CDR3 DNA, CDR3 protein. A D gene is named only where the DNA matches it firmly. Rows may omit the clone size; those that give it use once, few, many or a size class.

>.|few|TRBJ1-1|TRBV27
TGTGCCAGCAGTTTATGGGGCACCTTGAACACTGAAGCTTTCTTT
CASSLWGTLNTEAFF
>TRBD1|.|TRBJ2-7|TRBV7-9
TGTGCCAGCAGCTGGATTATGGGGACAGGGAGCTCCTACGAGCAGTACTTC
CASSWIMGTGSSYEQYF
>.|.|TRBJ1-1|TRBV5-1
TGCGCCAGCAGCTTTAGTTCGGGCACCTCAGAAGCTTTCTTT
CASSFSSGTSEAFF
>.|few|TRBJ2-2|TRBV7-3
TGTGCCAGCAGCTTAAGGGGTGACGGGGAGCTGTTTTTT
CASSLRGDGELFF
>.|.|TRBJ2-7|TRBV4-1
TGCGCCAGCAGCCAAGATGGGGGGGACACGAGTTACGAGCAGTACTTC
CASSQDGGDTSYEQYF
>.|.|TRBJ1-2|TRBV12-3/TRBV12-4
TGTGCCAGCAGTTCCTACAGATCCAACTATGGCTACACCTTC
CASSSYRSNYGYTF
>.|.|TRBJ1-6|TRBV21-1
TGTGCCAGCAGCAAAGGTGACTGCAGCTCCTATAATTCACCCCTCCACTTT
CASSKGDCSSYNSPLHF
>.|few|TRBJ2-7|TRBV29-1
TGCAGCGTTGAGGACGGGCTCCCTTACGAGCAGTACTTC
CSVEDGLPYEQYF
>.|.|TRBJ2-3|TRBV10-3
TGTGCCATCAGTGAAGCTCAGTCGCAGGATACAGATACGCAGTATTTT
CAISEAQSQDTDTQYF
>.|few|TRBJ1-5|TRBV7-6
TGTGCCAGCAGCTTAGAGGGGGAGAATCAGCCCCAGCATTTT
CASSLEGENQPQHF
>.|few|TRBJ2-3|TRBV5-8
TGTGCCAGCTTCCCCAGGAAAACAGATAGGGATACGCAGTATTTT
CASFPRKTDRDTQYF
>.|.|TRBJ1-3|TRBV10-3
TGTGCCATCGCTAGAGTGGCTGGAAACACCATATATTTT
CAIARVAGNTIYF